This entry is about one TCR beta chain. Alpha and beta chains were covered, as first-strand cDNA relied on TRAV- and TRBV-specific primers. PCR amplification of the TCRs was performed with Phusion for 15 to 25 PCR cycles, and it relied on a constant-region primer together with a V-primer adapter. TCRdb called the reads again in MiXCR, with one record for every CDR3 protein. This table holds under 70,000 distinct CDR3 sequences, under 30% found once. The CDR3 extends over 11 amino acids. V shed 4 bases and J shed 6 bases, with 5 bases lying between them. The germline CDR1 and CDR2 sequences are MNHEY and SVGEGT. This specimen belongs to a study of low-dose radiotherapy and immunotherapy resistance in tumors. Time point indicated: before trial treatment. Treatment combined nivolumab, ipilimumab, aspirin, low-dose cyclophosphamide and low-dose radiotherapy in a dose-escalation trial.

This sample comprised PBMCs, obtained before treatment. The chain carries TRBV6-2 or TRBV6-3 and TRBJ2-3, with D hard to call. This clonotype was obtained from a male donor with prostate cancer. CDR3 coding DNA: TGTGCCAGCAGTTTCGGGGATACGCAGTATTTT. Translated: CASSFGDTQYF.